These 19 T cell receptor beta chains were sequenced from one sample in a study of identical twins. Each CDR3 protein gets one entry after TCRdb re-called the 5' RACE reads with MiXCR. Of around 1.7 million distinct CDR3 sequences in the sample, less than 35% are singletons; the top ten hold around 0.3%. Sequenced input: cord blood. These receptor sequences come from a newborn girl in good health.

The V gene is TRBV5-1, the J gene TRBJ1-2, with 7 bases that match TRBD1. The germline gives CDR1 SGHRS, CDR2 YFSETQ. V lost 0 bases, J lost 4 bases, and 6 bases stayed unmatched. The CDR3 length is 15 residues. In DNA, the CDR3 is TGCGCCAGCAGCTTGGATCCGGGACAGCGCTATGGCTACACCTTC. Encoded protein: CASSLDPGQRYGYTF. The variable domain in full, with the rest retrieved from reference TRBV5-1 and TRBJ1-2, is KAGVTQTPRYLIKTRGQQVTLSCSPISGHRSVSWYQQTPGQGLQFLFEYFSETQRNKGNFPGRFSGRQFSNSRSEMNVSTLELGDSALYLCASSLDPGQRYGYTFGSGTRLTVV.

This clonotype was seen more than once but under ten times. The chain couples TRBV10-3 to TRBJ2-7; a possible D gene is TRBD1 (5 bases). CDR1 ENHRY and CDR2 SYGVKD come from the germline V gene. The CDR3 loop spans 12 amino acids. The V end lost 6 bases, the J end lost 2 bases, and 8 bases lay between the germline ends. CDR3 protein: CAIRQGTYEQYF. In DNA, the CDR3 is TGTGCCATCAGGCAGGGAACCTACGAGCAGTACTTC.

V and J are TRBV7-2 and TRBJ2-3; 8 bases line up with TRBD2. V lost 5 bases to trimming and J lost 9 bases; unmatched junction nucleotides: 7. This CDR3 is 13 amino acids long. Germline V gene lookup returns CDR1 SGHTA and CDR2 FQGNSA. CDR3 region: CASSLSGEGTQYF. The DNA of the CDR3 is TGTGCCAGCAGCCTTAGCGGGGAGGGGACGCAGTATTTT.

The V call is TRBV7-2, the J call TRBJ2-1; D call uncertain. CDR3 length equals 15 residues. V lost 5 bases and J lost 4, with 15 bases in between. The germline gives CDR1 SGHTA, CDR2 FQGNSA. DNA of the CDR3: TGTGCCAGCAGCCCCTCGCCTGTCCCATACAATGAGCAGTTCTTC. It is translated as CASSPSPVPYNEQFF.

The chain joins TRBV3-1 to TRBJ2-1; 9 bases fit TRBD2. The V and J ends lost 1 base and 3 bases, in that order; junction bases with no gene match: 7. Germline assignment: CDR1 LGHDT and CDR2 YNNKEL (reference sequence). CDR3 length: 17 residues. CDR3 in amino acids: CASSQVPTSGFYNEQFF. DNA for the CDR3: TGTGCCAGCAGCCAAGTTCCTACTAGCGGGTTCTACAATGAGCAGTTCTTC.

In this sample, this clonotype turned up a few times. This chain uses TRBV19 with TRBJ2-2; D possibly corresponds to TRBD2 (5 bases). Germline V gene data show CDR1 as LNHDA and CDR2 as SQIVND (reference sequence). Between the trimmed V and J ends, which lost 6 bases and 5 bases, there was a span of 7 bases. CDR3 length equals 12 residues. Here the CDR3 DNA reads TGTGCCAGTAGACGGGAAACCGGGGAGCTGTTTTTT. It yields the protein CASRRETGELFF.

This clonotype has a handful of counts. V is TRBV24-1 and J is TRBJ2-5; 10 bases match TRBD1. The DNA end is more similar to TRBJ2-7, so the J call may be wrong. Germline loops: CDR1 KGHDR, CDR2 SFDVKD. This CDR3 is 15 amino acids long. CDR3 bases: TGTGCCACCAGTGATACCGGGACAGGGGCCTACGAGCAGTACTTC. Encoded protein: CATSDTGTGAYEQYF.

This clonotype showed up just once. This chain connects TRBV5-1 to TRBJ2-1, with TRBD2 as a possible D gene (5 bases). Trimming stripped 0 bases from V and 13 bases from J, with 20 bases between. In germline, CDR1 is SGHRS, CDR2 YFSETQ. CDR3 length: 15 residues. DNA of the CDR3: TGCGCCAGCAGCTTGGTCGCTAGCCGAAGGGAGACCCAGTTCTTC. Translation gives CASSLVASRRETQFF. Filled out from reference TRBV5-1 and TRBJ2-1, the complete variable domain reads KAGVTQTPRYLIKTRGQQVTLSCSPISGHRSVSWYQQTPGQGLQFLFEYFSETQRNKGNFPGRFSGRQFSNSRSEMNVSTLELGDSALYLCASSLVASRRETQFFGPGTRLTVL.

This chain connects TRBV20-1 to TRBJ2-3; 9 bases are a match to TRBD2. V lost 6 bases, J lost 6 bases, and 13 bases stayed unmatched. The CDR3 sequence is 15 residues long. Germline CDR1 DFQATT, CDR2 SNEGSKA (reference sequence). CDR3 residues: CSAEPGLASLDTQYF. CDR3 in DNA: TGCAGTGCCGAACCGGGACTAGCTAGCTTGGATACGCAGTATTTT.

The rearrangement links TRBV20-1 to TRBJ2-5; the match to TRBD2 covers 9 bases. The ends lost 0 bases at V and 11 bases at J; junction bases unmatched: 13. The CDR3 sequence is 15 residues long. Germline V gene lookup returns CDR1 DFQATT and CDR2 SNEGSKA (reference sequence). The CDR3 here is CSAREGGLAHNEQYF. CDR3 bases: TGCAGTGCTAGAGAGGGGGGACTAGCCCACAATGAGCAGTACTTC.

Of note for this clonotype: The junction differs from germline at one of its ends, possibly a read error. V and J are TRBV5-6 and TRBJ2-1; 9 bases map to TRBD1. The CDR3 is 17 amino acids. Germline V gene sequence: CDR1 SGHDT, CDR2 YYEEEE. The CDR3 DNA is TGTGCCAACAGCCGCATCCCGGGACAGGGCTGGTACAATGAGCAGTTCTTC. Translation gives CANSRIPGQGWYNEQFF.

The V call is TRBV25-1, the J call TRBJ2-1; no definite D call. Germline values: CDR1 MGHDK, CDR2 SYGVNS. The CDR3 extends over 16 amino acids. V was pared by 3 bases and J by 9 bases, with 21 bases between. The CDR3 bases are TGTGCCAGCAGTGAGTCCCCTAGAGAACACCTCGGTGAGCAGTTCTTC. Its protein product is CASSESPREHLGEQFF.

This clonotype was observed many times. The chain uses TRBV20-1 and TRBJ1-2; maybe TRBD1 (5 bases). V was clipped by 5 bases and J by 8 bases, with 9 bases between them. The germline gives CDR1 DFQATT, CDR2 SNEGSKA (reference sequence). The CDR3 spans 10 residues. The CDR3 DNA reads as TGCAGTGCTCTCAGGGACGGCTACACCTTC. Translated, it gives CSALRDGYTF.

This chain connects TRBV6-2 or TRBV6-3 to TRBJ1-1, with D unclear. Germline CDR1 is MNHEY and CDR2 is SVGEGT. The CDR3 has 14 residues. Trimming cost V 8 bases and J 5 bases, with 18 bases left between them. The CDR3 DNA is TGTGCCAGCGCAAGACAACCACGGCGGACTGAAGCTTTCTTT. Encoded protein: CASARQPRRTEAFF.

This clonotype was seen only a few times. The rearrangement joins TRBV25-1 to TRBJ1-4; TRBD1 matches at 8 bases. The trim removed 1 base at V and 6 bases at J, leaving 7 bases unmatched. The CDR3 runs to 16 residues. Germline V CDR1 and CDR2: MGHDK, SYGVNS. The CDR3, as DNA: TGTGCCAGCAGTGAATTAATCTTACAGGGGGATGAAAAACTGTTTTTT. Residues: CASSELILQGDEKLFF.

The J gene is TRBJ2-1, the V gene TRBV4-1; weak D call: TRBD1 (7 bases). V lost 1 base and J 8 bases, leaving 15 bases between the germline ends. The CDR3 is 15 residues long. CDR1 is MGHRA, CDR2 YSYEKL, per germline. The CDR3 sequence is CASSQVLQGEDEQFF. The CDR3 DNA follows: TGCGCCAGCAGCCAAGTCTTGCAGGGGGAGGATGAGCAGTTCTTC.

To note about this clonotype: A junction end diverges from the germline sequence, so it may reflect a read error. The rearrangement links TRBV5-1 to TRBJ2-3; 8 bases are a match to TRBD1. Germline loops: CDR1 SGHRS, CDR2 YFSETQ. The CDR3 length is 15 residues. The CDR3 DNA reads as TGCGCCAGCAGCTTGTGGACAGGGAACACAGATACGCGGTATTTT. It yields the protein CASSLWTGNTDTRYF.

The rearrangement links TRBV20-1 to TRBJ2-2; weak D call: TRBD2 (6 bases). The CDR3 length is 13 residues. Germline CDR1 reads DFQATT; CDR2 reads SNEGSKA (reference sequence). Trimming cost V 4 bases and J 7 bases, with 13 bases left between them. CDR3 in DNA: TGCAGTGCTACGACTAGTGGTATCGGGGAGCTGTTTTTT. It translates to CSATTSGIGELFF.

This clonotype occurred a few times. The chain uses TRBV7-9 and TRBJ1-1; TRBD1 is a possible D gene (6 bases). The V end lost 1 base, the J end lost 5 bases, and 14 bases lay between the germline ends. CDR1 and CDR2 (germline): SEHNR, FQNEAQ (reference sequence). CDR3 length equals 15 residues. In DNA, the CDR3 is TGTGCCAGCAGCTTAGTCGGGGGCGAGGGGACTGAAGCTTTCTTT. It yields the protein CASSLVGGEGTEAFF. The variable domain in full, with the rest retrieved from reference TRBV7-9 and TRBJ1-1, is DTGVSQNPRHKITKRGQNVTFRCDPISEHNRLYWYRQTLGQGPEFLTYFQNEAQLEKSRLLSDRFSAERPKGSFSTLEIQRTEQGDSAMYLCASSLVGGEGTEAFFGQGTRLTVV.